This T cell receptor beta chain was documented in a study of T cell responses to AZD1222 COVID-19 vaccine. TCRdb's table, derived via immunoSEQ multiplex PCR, lists solely in-frame clones and lacks some. The repertoire holds 20,000 to 30,000 clones, with 80% to 90% as singletons. Study-level findings and limits: Nearly half of spike-specific TCRs reportedly target unmutated variant regions. White British ancestry dominated among donors, who included more females, and clonal diversity was possibly underestimated. Increased Spike-specific TCR breadth and depth were observed after two AZD1222 doses. The repertoires were collected only after the peak T cell response.

Details on this clone: The antigen is undetermined.

Trimming stripped 1 base from V and 2 bases from J, with 12 bases between. Germline V gene sequence: CDR1 SGHRS, CDR2 YFSETQ. CDR3 size: 16 residues. This TCR derives from an adult who received the AZD1222 COVID-19 vaccine. The V gene is TRBV5-1, the J gene TRBJ1-4, with D hard to call. The specimen was peripheral blood, collected 28 days after the second AZD1222 dose. CDR3 protein: CASSLSVGRTNEKLFF. In DNA form, the CDR3 reads TGCGCCAGCAGCTTGTCAGTGGGGAGGACTAATGAAAAACTGTTTTTT.